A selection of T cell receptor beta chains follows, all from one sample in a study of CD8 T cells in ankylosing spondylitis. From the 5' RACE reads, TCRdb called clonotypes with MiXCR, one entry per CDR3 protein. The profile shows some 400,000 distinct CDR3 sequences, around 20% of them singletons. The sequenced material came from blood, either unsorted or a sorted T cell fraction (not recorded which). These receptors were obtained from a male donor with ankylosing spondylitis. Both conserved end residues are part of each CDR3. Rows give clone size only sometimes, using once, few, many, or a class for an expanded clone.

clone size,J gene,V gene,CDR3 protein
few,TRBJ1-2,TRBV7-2,CASSLVPGGNYGYTF
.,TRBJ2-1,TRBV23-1,CASSQFAGLPNEQFF
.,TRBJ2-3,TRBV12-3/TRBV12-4,CASSFSQTGDTQYF
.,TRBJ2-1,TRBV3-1,CASSQFIYMGDEQFF
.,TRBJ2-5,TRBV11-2,CASSRSGSHQETQYF
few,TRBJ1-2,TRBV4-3,CASSQDIRTGQNYGYTF
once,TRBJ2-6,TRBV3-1,CASSPRSLGVLTF
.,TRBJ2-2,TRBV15,CATRNAGYTGELFF
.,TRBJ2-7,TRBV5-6,CASSPLFGNPYEQYF
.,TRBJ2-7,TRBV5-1,CASSLGGTGAYEQYF
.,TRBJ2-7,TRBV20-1,CSAGLALHPRGLEQYF
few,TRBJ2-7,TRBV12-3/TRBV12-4,CASSLGLALEQYF
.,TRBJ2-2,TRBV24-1,CATSARTNTGELFF
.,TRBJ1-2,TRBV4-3,CASSHAGVGYTF
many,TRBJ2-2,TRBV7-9,CASSLRGNTGELFF
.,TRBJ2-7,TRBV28,CASTPGLALHEQYF
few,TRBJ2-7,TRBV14,CASSQDDRHDSYEQYF
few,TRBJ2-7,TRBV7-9,CASSLDRISYEQYF
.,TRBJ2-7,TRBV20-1,CSASGTESYEQYF
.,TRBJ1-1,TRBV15,CATSRDYRLEGGAEAFF
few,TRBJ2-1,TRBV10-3,CAVTRDFASEQFF
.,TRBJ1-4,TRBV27,CASSSDRGLEKLFF
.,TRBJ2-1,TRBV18,CASSPPAQAEQFF
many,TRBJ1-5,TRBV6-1,CASSLSGLSNQPQHF
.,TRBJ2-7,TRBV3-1,CASSQGRDRGEQYF
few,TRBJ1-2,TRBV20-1,CSAFPPHTENGYTF
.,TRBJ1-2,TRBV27,CASRRTGDYGYTF
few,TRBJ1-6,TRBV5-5,CASSLLPNSPLHF
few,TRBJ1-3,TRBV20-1,CSASRGSGNTIYF
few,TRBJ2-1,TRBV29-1,CSVARGSSYNEQFF
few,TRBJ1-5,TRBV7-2,CASSPQSGGTQPQHF
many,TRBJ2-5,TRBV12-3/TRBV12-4,CASRQGGLETQYF
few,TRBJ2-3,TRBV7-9,CASSLRAIAQYF
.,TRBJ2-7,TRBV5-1,CASSLEGPSVAYF
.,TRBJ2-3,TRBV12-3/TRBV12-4,CATLKDGIRTDTQYF
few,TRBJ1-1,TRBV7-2,CASSLIGQNTEAFF
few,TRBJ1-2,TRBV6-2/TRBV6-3,CATSRTETGVNYGYTF
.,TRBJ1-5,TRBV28,CASSLDRGVNQPQHF
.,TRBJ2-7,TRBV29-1,CSVGLGGWGYEQYF
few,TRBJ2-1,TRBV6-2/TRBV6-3,CASSIAGRYNEQFF
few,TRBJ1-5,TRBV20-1,CSAPPARPDQPQHF
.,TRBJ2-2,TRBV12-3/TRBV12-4,CASSFWVGGELFF
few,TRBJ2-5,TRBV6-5,CASSTQVKGGETQYF
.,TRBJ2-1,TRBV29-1,CSVDPFGTEQFF
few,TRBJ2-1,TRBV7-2,CASSPASGRRDEQFF
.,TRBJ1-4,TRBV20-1,CSARVLHGNEKLFF
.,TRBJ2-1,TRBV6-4,CASSALASWGEQFF
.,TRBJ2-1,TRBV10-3,CAISESTGQGEKEQFF
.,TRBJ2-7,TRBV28,CASAYREFYEQYF
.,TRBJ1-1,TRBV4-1,CASRRVDGPGPEAFF
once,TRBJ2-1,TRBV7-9,CASSILTASYNEQFF
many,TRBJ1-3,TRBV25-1,CASSDDSSGNTIYF
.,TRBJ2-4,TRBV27,CASSTVGTKNIQYF
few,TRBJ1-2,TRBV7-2,CASSLTGGFGYTF
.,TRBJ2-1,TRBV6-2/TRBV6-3,CASSLRQDSYNEQFF